This TCR beta chain was retrieved from a study of T cells in localized non-small cell lung cancer. Study observations and caveats: Within adjacent lung there appeared a median approximately 62 of the top 100 tumor clones. The study sequenced only one region of the tumor. As a result, intratumor heterogeneity could not be excluded and remains possible. Uninvolved adjacent lung had more T cell clonality than any other tissue, topping tumor. Longer overall survival was seen with higher T cell density measured in blood.

Points on this clone: The target antigen is unknown.

Deletions cut 2 bases from V and 0 bases from J, with 7 bases between. This CDR3 has 14 amino acids. Per germline, CDR1 KGHSH and CDR2 LQKENI. Using immunoSEQ multiplex PCR, the repertoire was profiled, and TCRdb retains in-frame clones only, with some absent. The sample holds about 39,000 clones; around 79% are singletons and the top ten take less than 45%. This chain uses TRBV18 with TRBJ1-1; D is unclear. This clonotype originated in a woman aged 40-69 years with stage II squamous cell lung carcinoma. The sequencing here drew on PBMCs, taken before any cancer treatment. CDR3 coding DNA: TGTGCCAGCTCACCAGGTCAGGTGAACACTGAAGCTTTCTTT. Encoded protein: CASSPGQVNTEAFF.